A selection of T cell receptor beta chains follows, all from one sample in a study of prognosis after radiotherapy for stage I lung cancer. MiXCR was run by TCRdb on the multiplex PCR reads, yielding one entry per CDR3 protein. The sample holds 23,000 or so distinct CDR3 sequences; approximately 35% are singletons and the top ten take over 50%. The source material was PBMCs, sampled before or after stereotactic body radiation therapy (not recorded which). The source is a donor older than 45 with non-small cell lung cancer. Each CDR3 is given without its conserved first and last residue.

J,V,CDR3
TRBJ2-7,TRBV5-1,ASSPGTSAPTTYEQY
TRBJ2-5,TRBV27,ASTALARETQY
TRBJ1-2,TRBV24-1,ATSGPDISLYT
TRBJ1-2,TRBV28,ASSSQGLYGYT
TRBJ2-3,TRBV5-1,ASSLGDRPTDTQY
TRBJ2-2,TRBV6-2/TRBV6-3,ASSNGLAGFDGELF
TRBJ2-2,TRBV28,ASSYNIAGANTGELF
TRBJ1-5,TRBV28,ASSRTADQPQH
TRBJ1-1,TRBV25-1,ASSLDRSTESF
TRBJ1-1,TRBV12-3/TRBV12-4,ASSLGGPGLNTEAF
TRBJ2-3,TRBV15,ATSREWGGKDTQY
TRBJ2-1,TRBV11-2,ASSLVISGPNNEQF
TRBJ2-6,TRBV28,ASSLLSQVLYSGANVLT
TRBJ1-5,TRBV19,ASRRTGLQPQH
TRBJ2-7,TRBV19,ASSIGTSGDEQY
TRBJ1-5,TRBV18,ASSPQGMGNQPQH
TRBJ1-1,TRBV6-1,ANSAQLGGRRTEAF
TRBJ2-7,TRBV28,ASSPPLAEQY
TRBJ1-5,TRBV30,AWSDRANQPQH
TRBJ2-6,TRBV6-5,ASSYSPERGRDSGANVLT
TRBJ2-3,TRBV6-1,ASRGHHLVADTQY
TRBJ2-1,TRBV28,ASSFAGRGYNEQF
TRBJ1-2,TRBV6-1,ASSVDSSYGYT
TRBJ2-7,TRBV5-1,ASSFFSGGAGEQY
TRBJ2-1,TRBV11-2,ASSPLTGVIEQF
TRBJ1-5,TRBV30,AWSRDTNQPQH
TRBJ2-5,TRBV25-1,SSCPAGVVETQY
TRBJ2-3,TRBV12-3/TRBV12-4,ASSLGSAGTDTQY
TRBJ2-2,TRBV5-4,ASSYGQGLGELF
TRBJ2-7,TRBV14,ASSQAKTGDYEQY
TRBJ1-5,TRBV10-2,ASSGTGGGNQPQH
TRBJ2-5,TRBV28,ASSLIKGALETQY
TRBJ2-7,TRBV6-2/TRBV6-3,ASSYPKLPGQTYEQY
TRBJ2-2,TRBV18,ASSETGELF
TRBJ2-2,TRBV28,ASTSRRGRTWELF
TRBJ1-5,TRBV19,ASSGSAVSNQPQH
TRBJ1-5,TRBV27,ASSLEQGAVQPQH
TRBJ2-1,TRBV28,ASTGNYNEQF
TRBJ2-5,TRBV5-1,ASRPPASGETQY
TRBJ1-1,TRBV6-2/TRBV6-3,ASRSTGYLEAF
TRBJ2-7,TRBV2,ASSELTTSGGSYEQY
TRBJ2-3,TRBV14,ASSQVDGPQRY
TRBJ2-2,TRBV7-2,ASSYTDRSTGELF
TRBJ2-1,TRBV5-4,ASSKDGGAGGYNEQF
TRBJ2-6,TRBV20-1,SARVGGSGANVLT
TRBJ1-2,TRBV7-9,ASSRTGNGYT